The 4 T cell receptor beta chains reported below all come from one sample, sequenced in a study of blood T cell repertoires in COVID-19. Sequencing was performed with immunoSEQ multiplex PCR; in TCRdb, only in-frame clones are kept and a portion is missing. The sample shows 200,000 to 250,000 clones, roughly 87% of them seen only once. Sequencing was done on a sample of peripheral blood. These receptor sequences come from a man between 40 and 49 years old with active or convalescent COVID-19.

This clone appeared a single time. The chain employs TRBV24-1 and TRBJ2-5, with a possible D match to TRBD2 (5 bases). Trimming took 4 bases from V and 5 from J, leaving 16 bases between them. Germline V gene sequence: CDR1 KGHDR, CDR2 SFDVKD. CDR3 length: 15 amino acids. The CDR3 here is CATSDPSGEGETQYF. CDR3 in DNA: TGTGCCACCAGTGACCCTTCCGGGGAAGGGGAGACCCAGTACTTC.

V gene TRBV7-9 combines with J gene TRBJ1-4; D possibly corresponds to TRBD1 (5 bases). The CDR3 length is 14 residues. V was clipped by 5 bases and J by 5 bases, with 12 bases between them. Per germline, CDR1 SEHNR and CDR2 FQNEAQ (reference sequence). CDR3 DNA: TGTGCCAGCAGCCAAGGAGCAGGGAATGAAAAACTGTTTTTT. The encoded protein is CASSQGAGNEKLFF. The full variable domain, completed using reference TRBV7-9 and TRBJ1-4, is DTGVSQNPRHKITKRGQNVTFRCDPISEHNRLYWYRQTLGQGPEFLTYFQNEAQLEKSRLLSDRFSAERPKGSFSTLEIQRTEQGDSAMYLCASSQGAGNEKLFFGSGTQLSVL.

The rearrangement uses TRBV28 and TRBJ2-7; no clear D gene. The V gene's germline CDR1 is MDHEN and CDR2 SYDVKM. V was clipped by 3 bases and J by 1 base, with 10 bases between them. The CDR3 is 14 residues long. The CDR3 DNA follows: TGTGCCAGCAGTTTCCTAGGAGATTCCTACGAGCAGTACTTC. Translating gives CASSFLGDSYEQYF.

This rearrangement joins TRBV7-9 to TRBJ1-2; perhaps TRBD1 as D (6 bases). CDR1 is SEHNR, CDR2 FQNEAQ, per germline (reference sequence). This CDR3 has 16 amino acids. V was cut by 3 bases and J by 8 bases, with 22 bases left in between. The CDR3: CASSFTLGGALEGYTF. CDR3 sequence (DNA): TGTGCCAGCAGCTTCACCCTAGGGGGGGCGCTTGAGGGCTACACCTTC.